This T cell receptor (beta chain) was profiled in a study of blood T cell repertoires in COVID-19. Study background: Material from acute and convalescent COVID-19 was sourced from the United States, Italy and Spain. In each case, the material was cDNA or gDNA derived from T cells, B-cell-depleted T cells, or PBMCs.

Authors' analysis steps: Amplification with reference gene primers provided the estimates of nucleated cell counts. Here immunoSEQ multiplex PCR was the method, and the copy in TCRdb shows in-frame clones only, minus some. V, J and clone size are those of that table, while D and trimming were read from the DNA. The table has around 220,000 clones, 70% to 90% seen once. Material for sequencing was peripheral blood. This sequence originates from a man in his fifties or sixties with acute or convalescent COVID-19.

DNA for the CDR3: TGTGCCATCAGTGCAACTAGCGGGGGACAGGGGGAGACCCAGTACTTC. It specifies CAISATSGGQGETQYF. The J gene is TRBJ2-5, the V gene TRBV10-3, with D possibly being TRBD2 (11 bases). The CDR3 length is 16 residues. The V end was cut by 4 bases, the J end by 5 bases, with 20 bases between. Germline V gene data show CDR1 as ENHRY and CDR2 as SYGVKD.